The 16 T cell receptor beta chains presented below share a single source sample, sequenced in a study of molecular identifiers for immune sequencing clone quantification. TCRdb passed the PCR reads through MiXCR, listing each CDR3 protein once. The sample includes hundreds of thousands of distinct CDR3 sequences, 25% of them seen just once. Specimen: naive CD8+ T cells from blood, with Jurkat cell RNA spiked in. Stated subset: FACS-sorted CD8+CD4-CCR7+CD45RA+ naive T cells. The receptors here all came from a human donor in good health. Some libraries in this study had Jurkat cell RNA spiked in.

The V and J genes are TRBV4-2 and TRBJ2-7; 9 bases match TRBD2. J was trimmed by 4 bases and V by 0 bases; bases with no gene match: 7. Germline V lookup: CDR1 LGHNA, CDR2 YNFKEQ. The CDR3 extends over 16 amino acids. The CDR3 reads CASSQDVSGRMYEQYF. The CDR3 DNA reads TGTGCCAGCAGCCAAGATGTTAGCGGGAGAATGTACGAGCAGTACTTC.

There are many counts of this clonotype. CDR3 nucleotides: TGTGCCTGGACAAAGGGTCCAAACACCGGGGAGCTGTTTTTT. This sequence encodes CAWTKGPNTGELFF. The chain has TRBV30 and TRBJ2-2; unclear D gene. From germline, CDR1 is GTSNPN and CDR2 SVGIG (reference sequence). V gave up 4 bases and J gave up 2 bases, with 11 bases separating them. The CDR3 consists of 14 residues.

Comments on this clonotype: This sequence may be a read error, since a much larger clone differs from it by one base. The J gene is TRBJ2-3, the V gene TRBV11-2, with 9 positions matching TRBD2. This CDR3 has 17 amino acids. J was trimmed by 6 bases and V by 4 bases; bases with no gene match: 14. Per the germline V gene, CDR1 is SGHAT and CDR2 is FQNNGV. CDR3 nucleotide sequence: TGTGCCAGCAGCTCGGGGACTAGCAGGGGGTTTGTGGATACGCAGTATTTT. Translating gives CASSSGTSRGFVDTQYF.

Comments on this clonotype: A much larger clone sits a single nucleotide away, making a read error possible. The chain employs TRBV7-9 and TRBJ2-5; D gene uncertain. The germline gives CDR1 SEHNR, CDR2 FQNEAQ (reference sequence). The CDR3 length is 15 residues. As DNA, the CDR3 is TGTGCCAGCAGCTTAGCCCTCAAGGGCCAAGAGATCCAGTACTTC. Its translation is CASSLALKGQEIQYF.

This clonotype is a singleton in its sample. The J gene is TRBJ1-2, the V gene TRBV28, with 7 bases that match TRBD1. V dropped 4 bases and J dropped 6; count of bases not matched to a gene: 5. The germline gives CDR1 MDHEN, CDR2 SYDVKM. CDR3 size: 13 residues. The CDR3 DNA reads as TGTGCCAGCAGTTCCGGGACAGAGAATGGCTACACCTTC. Its translation is CASSSGTENGYTF.

A note on this clonotype: This could be a read error, since a much larger clone is one nucleotide away. The conserved final phenylalanine or tryptophan is absent from the CDR3, which likely points to a read error. The chain is built from TRBV7-2 and TRBJ2-7, with D perhaps TRBD2 (6 bases). V was trimmed by 2 bases and J by 5 bases, leaving 13 bases between them. Germline V gene lookup returns CDR1 SGHTA and CDR2 FQGNSA. The CDR3 spans 14 residues. CDR3: CASSLIGGYNEQYI. CDR3 sequence (DNA): TGTGCCAGCAGCTTAATAGGAGGGTATAACGAGCAGTACATC.

In its sample, this clonotype was seen many times. The chain joins TRBV7-9 to TRBJ2-5; no clear D. The ends were cut back, 2 bases at V and 9 bases at J, with 10 bases in the middle. In germline, CDR1 is SEHNR, CDR2 FQNEAQ (reference sequence). This CDR3 comprises 12 residues. As DNA, the CDR3 is TGTGCCAGCAGCTTAATGGTGACGGCCCAGTACTTC. This encodes CASSLMVTAQYF.

In its sample, this clonotype was seen many times. V and J are TRBV29-1 and TRBJ1-1; D gene ambiguous. The V gene lost 6 bases and the J gene lost 12 bases, with 23 bases spanning the gap. CDR1 is SQVTM, CDR2 ANQGSEA, per germline. This CDR3 is built from 13 residues. This CDR3 is CSVAPTRGLESFF. In nucleotides, the CDR3 is TGCAGCGTGGCCCCCACTCGTGGTCTCGAATCTTTCTTT.

Many counts were recorded for this clonotype. The chain links TRBV7-2 to TRBJ2-7, with D perhaps matching TRBD2 (6 bases). The germline V and J ends were trimmed by 5 bases and 0 bases, with 14 bases remaining between them. The germline V gene encodes CDR1 SGHTA and CDR2 FQGNSA. This CDR3 is built from 15 residues. Written as DNA, the CDR3 is TGTGCCAGCAGCCTATACTCCGGGAGCTCCTACGAGCAGTACTTC. This codes for CASSLYSGSSYEQYF.

This clonotype was observed many times. J is TRBJ2-5 and V is TRBV5-4, with 11 bases matching TRBD2. V shed 2 bases, J shed 4 bases, and the junction held 10 bases outside the gene matches. Germline CDR1 SGHNT, CDR2 YYREEE (reference sequence). The CDR3 is 17 residues long. CDR3 coding DNA: TGTGCCAGCAGCTTTAAATTAGCGGGAGGGCCGTCAGAGACCCAGTACTTC. Translated, it gives CASSFKLAGGPSETQYF.

The chain employs TRBV2 and TRBJ1-2, with 7 bases fitting TRBD1. CDR3 length: 13 amino acids. Trimming at V came to 5 bases and at J to 4 bases, leaving 4 bases not matched to a gene. Germline V lookup: CDR1 SNHLY, CDR2 FYNNEI. The CDR3 coding sequence is TGTGCCAGCAGTAACAGGGGACCCTATGGCTACACCTTC. It encodes CASSNRGPYGYTF.

This clonotype was seen only a few times. J is TRBJ2-1 and V is TRBV20-1; maybe TRBD2 (6 bases). Trimming pared 7 bases from V and 3 bases from J, leaving 19 bases between. The CDR3 is 15 residues long. Germline CDR1 is DFQATT and CDR2 is SNEGSKA (reference sequence). The CDR3 DNA reads as TGCAGTGTCAGGTCGCTAGCGTTGTTCTACAATGAGCAGTTCTTC. Translation gives CSVRSLALFYNEQFF.

This sequence joins TRBV11-2 and TRBJ2-7; no clear D gene. The germline CDR1 and CDR2 sequences are SGHAT and FQNNGV. V gave up 8 bases and J gave up 2 bases, with 13 bases separating them. The CDR3 runs to 13 residues. The CDR3 region is CASGRAPAYEQYF. CDR3 in DNA: TGTGCCAGCGGTAGAGCCCCCGCCTACGAGCAGTACTTC.

To note about this clonotype: This sequence may be a read error, since a much larger clone differs from it by one base. The V gene is TRBV10-3, the J gene TRBJ1-5, with D uncertain. The V gene lost 3 bases and the J gene lost 9 bases, with 9 bases spanning the gap. Germline V gives CDR1 ENHRY, CDR2 SYGVKD. The CDR3 has 12 residues. This chain's CDR3 is CAISDSIGPQHF. CDR3 sequence (DNA): TGTGCCATCAGTGATTCCATCGGGCCCCAGCATTTT.

There are many counts of this clonotype. V and J are TRBV27 and TRBJ1-1, with TRBD1 matching over 8 bases. Germline V gives CDR1 MNHEY, CDR2 SMNVEV (reference sequence). The CDR3 runs to 15 residues. Germline trimming cut 3 bases from V and 3 bases from J; bases unmatched to any gene: 6. The CDR3 here is CASSFQGAMDTEAFF. CDR3 sequence (DNA): TGTGCCAGCAGTTTCCAGGGGGCCATGGACACTGAAGCTTTCTTT.

This clonotype was detected ten times or more. The chain employs TRBV29-1 and TRBJ2-2; possible D gene TRBD2, 5 bases. Germline-derived CDR1 and CDR2 are SQVTM and ANQGSEA. Deletions cut 3 bases from V and 8 bases from J, with 7 bases between. This CDR3 has 11 residues. This CDR3 is CSVEEVGELFF. The CDR3 nucleotides read TGCAGCGTTGAGGAGGTTGGGGAGCTGTTTTTT.